Here is one TCR beta chain with its context. As processed by the authors: Amplification of reference gene primers was used by the study to estimate nucleated cell counts. Here immunoSEQ multiplex PCR was the method, and the copy in TCRdb shows in-frame clones only, minus some. D and trimming were read from the DNA, whereas the V and J calls and clone size are those reported in that table. The top ten hold around 4.4% of the sample, which has about 300,000 clones, around 87% seen once. The data are from a study of blood T cell repertoires in COVID-19. The wider study: PBMCs, B-cell-depleted T cells, or T cells were the source of the cDNA or gDNA that made up the material.

The sample comprised PBMCs or T cells enriched from blood (not recorded which). This receptor was identified in a woman younger than 35 with acute COVID-19.

The CDR3: CASSPQREGKETQYF. Here the CDR3 DNA reads TGTGCCAGCAGCCCCCAGCGGGAGGGCAAAGAGACCCAGTACTTC. V is TRBV7-3 and J is TRBJ2-5, with 10 bases fitting TRBD2. The germline V gene has CDR1 SGHTA and CDR2 FQGTGA. V shed 5 bases and J 3 bases; nucleotides not matched to a gene: 6. The CDR3 is 15 amino acids.